A single sample is the source of the 20 T cell receptor beta chains below, sequenced in a study of human T cells and chemical hapten exposure. TCRdb reprocessed the RACE reads with MiXCR, giving one entry per CDR3 protein. The sample consists of 55,000 to 80,000 distinct CDR3 sequences, approximately 11% of them appearing once. The sample's time point: patch test 3, about 24 weeks after DPC sensitization. Treatment in this sample: therapeutic diphenylcyclopropenone sensitization with weekly scalp DPC. This specimen was whole blood, taken in connection with sensitization to the hapten diphenylcyclopropenone (DPC). The origin of the receptors is a woman aged 30 to 39 with alopecia areata. Some clones in this sample may be carry-over from other donors' samples.

The chain couples TRBV6-5 to TRBJ2-1; possibly TRBD1 or TRBD2 for D (6 bases each). The CDR3 spans 16 residues. V was clipped by 1 base and J by 3 bases, with 13 bases between them. Germline CDR1 is MNHEY and CDR2 is SVGAGI. The CDR3 DNA sequence: TGTGCCAGCAGTTACTTACGAGGGGGGAACTACAATGAGCAGTTCTTC. Its translation is CASSYLRGGNYNEQFF.

V gene TRBV6-2 or TRBV6-3 combines with J gene TRBJ2-7, with D possibly called TRBD1 or TRBD2 (6 bases each). The V end lost 7 bases, the J end lost 2 bases, and 15 bases lay between the germline ends. This CDR3 is built from 14 residues. Germline-derived CDR1 and CDR2 are MNHEY and SVGEGT. CDR3 region: CASTQTEGAYEQYF. Here the CDR3 DNA reads TGTGCCAGCACCCAAACGGAGGGGGCCTACGAGCAGTACTTC.

This clonotype was seen ten or more times. This rearrangement joins TRBV7-2 to TRBJ1-1, with D tentatively TRBD1 (6 bases). This CDR3 spans 13 amino acids. Trimming removed 3 bases from V and 7 bases from J, with 12 bases in between. Per germline, CDR1 SGHTA and CDR2 FQGNSA. CDR3 coding DNA: TGTGCCAGCAGCTTTACGGGGGCGAATGAAGCTTTCTTT. The encoded protein is CASSFTGANEAFF.

This clonotype was seen many times. The chain recombines TRBV6-2 or TRBV6-3 with TRBJ1-6; no clear D gene. Trimming took 2 bases from V and 12 from J, leaving 8 bases between them. The CDR3 is made up of 12 amino acids. Germline-derived CDR1 and CDR2 are MNHEY and SVGEGT. CDR3 sequence: CASSYDGGPLHF. Here the CDR3 DNA reads TGTGCCAGCAGTTACGATGGTGGACCCCTCCACTTT.

The CDR3 DNA follows: TGCAGTGCCATTACGGGCAATCAGCCCCAGCATTTT. Protein sequence: CSAITGNQPQHF. This chain uses TRBV20-1 with TRBJ1-5, with D hard to call. V gave up 6 bases and J gave up 2 bases, with 8 bases separating them. This CDR3 spans 12 amino acids. Per germline, CDR1 DFQATT and CDR2 SNEGSKA (reference sequence).

The V call is TRBV20-1, the J call TRBJ1-3; D is ambiguous. The CDR3 is made up of 15 amino acids. Germline V gene sequence: CDR1 DFQATT, CDR2 SNEGSKA (reference sequence). V lost 4 bases to trimming and J lost 0 bases, with 13 bases between them. Written as DNA, the CDR3 is TGCAGTGCTAATGAGGACGGCTTCTCTGGAAACACCATATATTTT. This translates into CSANEDGFSGNTIYF.

As for this clonotype: The junction shows a germline mismatch at one end, possibly a read error. The chain combines TRBV7-9 with TRBJ2-5; 8 nucleotides agree with TRBD1. This CDR3 spans 15 amino acids. CDR1 SEHNR and CDR2 FQNEAQ come from the germline V gene (reference sequence). The CDR3 bases are TGTACCAGCAGCTTGACCGGGACAGGCCTAGAGACCCAGTACTTC. This translates into CTSSLTGTGLETQYF.

The chain couples TRBV12-3 or TRBV12-4 to TRBJ2-2; D remains ambiguous. The V and J ends lost 8 bases and 5 bases respectively, with 18 bases between them. The CDR3 length is 15 residues. Here the CDR3 DNA reads TGTGCCAGCGGCTCACGGGCTGGGGTGACCGGGGAGCTGTTTTTT. Protein product: CASGSRAGVTGELFF.

The chain is built from TRBV15 and TRBJ2-3; D uncertain. V gave up 1 base and J gave up 7 bases, with 9 bases separating them. The CDR3 spans 13 residues. CDR1 LNHNV and CDR2 YYDKDF come from the germline V gene (reference sequence). The CDR3 DNA is TGTGCCACCAGCAGAGGACTGGAGTATACGCAGTATTTT. It specifies CATSRGLEYTQYF.

This clonotype was detected a few times. The V gene is TRBV30, the J gene TRBJ2-2, with a possible D match to TRBD2 (6 bases). Germline CDR1 is GTSNPN and CDR2 is SVGIG (reference sequence). Trimming cost V 1 base and J 2 bases, with 8 bases left between them. CDR3 length: 14 amino acids. CDR3 residues: CAWSATRNTGELFF. The CDR3 DNA reads TGTGCCTGGAGTGCGACTAGAAACACCGGGGAGCTGTTTTTT.

This clonotype was detected a few times. J is TRBJ2-3 and V is TRBV30; D gene uncertain. Trimming took 5 bases from V and 4 from J, leaving 10 bases between them. CDR3 length: 12 amino acids. Germline V gives CDR1 GTSNPN, CDR2 SVGIG (reference sequence). CDR3 nucleotides: TGTGCCTGGGGCCCGGATCCAGATACGCAGTATTTT. It translates to CAWGPDPDTQYF.

This chain connects TRBV27 to TRBJ1-1, with unresolved D. V lost 0 bases and J lost 7, with 6 bases in between. Germline V gives CDR1 MNHEY, CDR2 SMNVEV (reference sequence). The CDR3 has 12 residues. The CDR3: CASSLSEGEAFF. The CDR3 nucleotides are TGTGCCAGCAGTTTATCTGAAGGTGAAGCTTTCTTT.

Only a few counts were recorded for this clonotype. The chain is built from TRBV11-2 and TRBJ2-5; a possible D gene is TRBD1 (6 bases). V lost 4 bases to trimming and J lost 2 bases, with 17 bases between them. This CDR3 has 16 amino acids. Germline V CDR1 and CDR2: SGHAT, FQNNGV. Written as DNA, the CDR3 is TGTGCCAGCAGCTCGCACGGGACACCAGTACAAGAGACCCAGTACTTC. This gives the protein CASSSHGTPVQETQYF.

In this sample, this clonotype turned up a few times. The chain joins TRBV29-1 to TRBJ2-1; 9 bases align to TRBD1. Looked up from germline, CDR1 is SQVTM and CDR2 is ANQGSEA. The junction had 8 bases not matched to a gene; V was cut back by 4 bases and J by 7 bases. The CDR3 loop spans 14 amino acids. The CDR3 bases are TGCAGCGTTGGGGGCGGACAGGGGAGGAATGAGCAGTTCTTC. This codes for CSVGGGQGRNEQFF.

This clonotype was counted a few times. The chain recombines TRBV20-1 with TRBJ1-2; D gene ambiguous. Germline V gives CDR1 DFQATT, CDR2 SNEGSKA (reference sequence). Trimming left V 3 bases short and J 4 bases short, with 6 bases between. This CDR3 has 11 amino acids. CDR3 nucleotides: TGCAGTGCTAGGGCAGTCTATGGCTACACCTTC. Translating it yields CSARAVYGYTF.

This clonotype was seen many times. The rearrangement joins TRBV6-2 or TRBV6-3 to TRBJ1-5, with D hard to call. Trimming stripped 0 bases from V and 4 bases from J, with 7 bases between. CDR3 length: 14 residues. The germline V gene has CDR1 MNHEY and CDR2 SVGEGT. The CDR3: CASSYSTPNQPQHF. The CDR3 nucleotides are TGTGCCAGCAGTTACTCCACACCTAATCAGCCCCAGCATTTT.

The genes are TRBV29-1 and TRBJ1-2; D may be TRBD1 (6 bases). Trimming removed 4 bases from V and 4 bases from J, with 10 bases in between. The CDR3 is 12 amino acids. CDR1 is SQVTM, CDR2 ANQGSEA, per germline. The CDR3, as DNA: TGCAGCGTTGTAGCCAGGGGCTATGGCTACACCTTC. Its protein product is CSVVARGYGYTF.

This clonotype was counted many times. The genes are TRBV13 and TRBJ1-1; a possible D gene is TRBD1 (6 bases). The CDR3 contains 15 residues. Looked up from germline, CDR1 is PRHDT and CDR2 is FYEKMQ (reference sequence). The V gene lost 7 bases and the J gene lost 0 bases, with 15 bases spanning the gap. In DNA form, the CDR3 reads TGTGCCAGCACCAAGGGGGACCCGATGAACACTGAAGCTTTCTTT. It specifies CASTKGDPMNTEAFF.

This clonotype was counted many times. The chain couples TRBV28 to TRBJ1-2, with D tentatively TRBD1 (5 bases). The CDR3 totals 12 residues. V was trimmed by 10 bases and J by 4 bases, leaving 13 bases between them. Germline V gives CDR1 MDHEN, CDR2 SYDVKM. The DNA of the CDR3 is TGTGCCACAGTGGGGGTCGGCTATGGCTACACCTTC. Its translation is CATVGVGYGYTF.

The chain carries TRBV20-1 and TRBJ1-5; D gene unclear. Germline assignment: CDR1 DFQATT and CDR2 SNEGSKA (reference sequence). The V gene lost 4 bases and the J gene lost 1 base, with 8 bases spanning the gap. The CDR3 extends over 13 amino acids. The CDR3 is CSAKESSNQPQHF. The CDR3 nucleotides read TGCAGTGCTAAAGAATCGAGCAATCAGCCCCAGCATTTT.